The 9 T cell receptor beta chains below come from one sample, sequenced in a study of cytomegalovirus exposure and HLA in healthy donors. The primer mix had 60 Vbeta and 13 Jbeta primers. TCRdb's copy holds only in-frame clones and misses some; the assay was immunoSEQ multiplex PCR. Among approximately 210,000 clones listed, 70% to 80% were seen once. Material for sequencing was PBMCs. These receptors came from a woman aged 25-40 years in good health and CMV-seropositive.

The chain is built from TRBV18 and TRBJ1-1, with a possible D match to TRBD1 (6 bases). The CDR3 is 13 residues long. CDR1 KGHSH and CDR2 LQKENI come from the germline V gene. The ends were cut back, 6 bases at V and 1 base at J, with 9 bases in the middle. The DNA of the CDR3 is TGTGCCAGCTCTACAGGGACGAACACTGAAGCTTTCTTT. As protein: CASSTGTNTEAFF.

The chain is built from TRBV21-1 and TRBJ2-7; the tabulated D call, TRBD2, remains unverified against the DNA. TRBV21-1 constitutes a pseudogene. This CDR3 is built from 12 residues. This CDR3 reads CAGSRGCDEQYF. The CDR3 nucleotides read TGTGCCGGTAGTCGGGGGTGCGACGAGCAGTACTTC.

This chain joins TRBV4-3 and TRBJ2-7; TRBD1 might be the D (6 bases). CDR1 is LGHNA and CDR2 is YSLEER in the germline V gene. V was shortened by 0 bases and J by 4 bases, with 7 bases between the two germline ends. CDR3 size: 13 residues. The CDR3, as DNA: TGCGCCAGCAGCCAAGAAACAGGGTACGAGCAGTACTTC. It is translated as CASSQETGYEQYF.

The V call is TRBV19, the J call TRBJ1-2; no reliable D call. The CDR3 covers 12 residues. Germline V gene sequence: CDR1 LNHDA, CDR2 SQIVND (reference sequence). Trimming left V 7 bases short and J 5 bases short, with 11 bases between. The CDR3 sequence: CASTLNEYGYTF. DNA of the CDR3: TGTGCCAGTACCTTGAACGAGTATGGCTACACCTTC.

This clone was observed a single time. The chain is built from TRBV5-4 and TRBJ2-5, with a tentative D call TRBD1 (7 bases). Per the germline V gene, CDR1 is SGHNT and CDR2 is YYREEE (reference sequence). The V end lost 5 bases, the J end lost 2 bases, and 16 bases lay between the germline ends. The CDR3 covers 15 residues. The CDR3 reads CASRTGTLLQETQYF. The CDR3 region has the DNA TGTGCCAGCAGGACAGGGACTCTATTACAAGAGACCCAGTACTTC. Filled out from reference TRBV5-4 and TRBJ2-5, the complete variable domain reads ETGVTQSPTHLIKTRGQQVTLRCSSQSGHNTVSWYQQALGQGPQFIFQYYREEENGRGNFPPRFSGLQFPNYSSELNVNALELDDSALYLCASRTGTLLQETQYFGPGTRLLVL.

The chain carries TRBV2 and TRBJ2-4; D perhaps matches TRBD1 (5 bases). The CDR3 loop spans 13 amino acids. V was shortened by 6 bases and J by 4 bases, with 10 bases between the two germline ends. Germline V gives CDR1 SNHLY, CDR2 FYNNEI. CDR3 nucleotides: TGTGCCAGCAGCGCCGACAGTAAAAACATTCAGTACTTC. Its translation: CASSADSKNIQYF.

Concerning this clone itself: Other DNA sequences in this specimen translate into the identical CDR3. The chain uses TRBV7-2 and TRBJ1-2, with 9 bases fitting TRBD1. The V and J ends lost 5 bases and 0 bases, in that order; junction bases with no gene match: 4. Germline CDR1 SGHTA, CDR2 FQGNSA. The CDR3 loop spans 15 amino acids. The CDR3 bases are TGTGCCAGCAGCCTCCGACAGGGGGCTAACTATGGCTACACCTTC. It is translated as CASSLRQGANYGYTF.

V and J are TRBV27 and TRBJ2-7; 7 bases fit TRBD2. The V segment lost 4 bases and the J segment 7 bases; nucleotides outside the gene matches: 4. Germline V gene data show CDR1 as MNHEY and CDR2 as SMNVEV (reference sequence). This CDR3 comprises 12 residues. The CDR3 DNA reads TGTGCCAGCAGTTGGCTGGGGGGGGAGCAGTACTTC. Its protein product is CASSWLGGEQYF.

This chain links TRBV28 with TRBJ2-1, with 10 bases fitting TRBD2. The CDR3 runs to 14 residues. Looked up from germline, CDR1 is MDHEN and CDR2 is SYDVKM. V lost 8 bases, J lost 9 bases, and 10 bases stayed unmatched. CDR3 in DNA: TGTGCCAGCTGCGGGACTAGCGAGTTCGGTGAGCAGTTCTTC. Translation: CASCGTSEFGEQFF. Combining the CDR3 with reference TRBV28 and TRBJ2-1 gives the whole variable domain DVKVTQSSRYLVKRTGEKVFLECVQDMDHENMFWYRQDPGLGLRLIYFSYDVKMKEKGDIPEGYSVSREKKERFSLILESASTNQTSMYLCASCGTSEFGEQFFGPGTRLTVL.